This TCR beta chain was profiled in a study of CD8 T cells in ankylosing spondylitis. Comment on this clonotype: Its target is not known.

Study outcomes and limitations: One TCR beta motif, made up of under ten highly homologous variants, appeared characteristic of ankylosing spondylitis blood. Disease-linked clones had a CD8+ phenotype and relatively low frequency in peripheral blood.

TCRdb re-analysed the 5' RACE reads in MiXCR, keeping a single row per CDR3 protein. The table has roughly 250,000 distinct CDR3 sequences, around 7.8% seen once. This clonotype originated in a male donor with ankylosing spondylitis or in good health (not recorded which). Sequencing was done on a sample of blood, either unsorted or a sorted T cell fraction (not recorded which).

CDR3 bases: TGTGCCAGCAGACTTGTACTAGCGGGGGGGAATGAGCAGTTCTTC. Its translation is CASRLVLAGGNEQFF. This sequence joins TRBV7-2 and TRBJ2-1, with TRBD2 identical over 13 bases. The CDR3 totals 15 residues. In germline, CDR1 is SGHTA, CDR2 FQGNSA. With V trimmed by 6 bases and J by 7 bases, 6 bases remained unmatched.